A single TCR beta chain is shown here with its context. Its antigen is as yet unknown. Only in-frame clones appear in the TCRdb table, and some are missing; sequencing was by immunoSEQ multiplex PCR. The sample has 100,000 to 150,000 clones, about 85% seen once. CDR1 SGHVS and CDR2 FQNEAQ come from the germline V gene. CDR3 length equals 18 residues. V lost 5 bases and J 3 bases, leaving 23 bases between the germline ends. This record belongs to a study of T cell responses to AZD1222 COVID-19 vaccine. Findings and caveats of the study: Regions 160-218 and 743-854 held dominance among vaccine-associated CD4 TCRs, which spanned spike.

The sample in question was peripheral blood, obtained on day 0 of AZD1222 vaccination. The chain joins TRBV7-8 to TRBJ2-1; perhaps D is TRBD1 or TRBD2 (6 bases each). This TCR was recovered from an adult in good health. CDR3 amino acids: CASSPWDPGRGLYNEQFF. The CDR3, as DNA: TGTGCCAGCAGCCCTTGGGACCCGGGCCGGGGGCTCTACAATGAGCAGTTCTTC. Looking up the rest from reference TRBV7-8 and TRBJ2-1 gives the full variable domain: GAGVSQSPRYKVAKRGQDVALRCDPISGHVSLFWYQQALGQGPEFLTYFQNEAQLDKSGLPSDRFFAERPEGSVSTLKIQRTQQEDSAVYLCASSPWDPGRGLYNEQFFGPGTRLTVL.